The T cell receptor (beta chain) described here comes from a study of T cell responses to AZD1222 COVID-19 vaccine (dated by TCRdb to 2020 to 2023). For the study in its entirety: AZD1222 recipients whose second dose came at about 4 weeks and those whose second dose came at about 12 weeks were combined into one group, since spike-specific TCR depth and breadth did not differ between the two schedules. TCR sequencing covered 233 trial participants: roughly 200 given two doses of AZD1222 and 26 given two doses of MenACWY control vaccine. Trial participants were enrolled by age into 18-55, 56-69 and 70-plus year subgroups, with about 150, 28 and 57 TCR-sequenced participants respectively. Overall study results and their limits: After two AZD1222 doses, both the breadth and the depth of spike-specific TCRs were significantly higher than at day 0 and than in MenACWY recipients. Vaccine-associated CD4 TCRs spanned the whole spike protein, with dominant responses in regions 160-218 and 743-854. Because no day 14 peak-response samples were available, repertoires were characterized only after the peak T cell response. Conclusions about previously exposed vaccinees are limited, since just six AZD1222 recipients were seropositive for SARS-CoV-2 at baseline. In the small 56-69-year group, the increase in depth fell short of significance, most likely because of low power. Epitopes outside the regions mutated in the B.1.351 and B.1.1.7 variants were reportedly recognized by nearly half of the unique spike-specific TCRs. Most participants were white British and females outnumbered males, and the authors suggested that clonal diversity may have been underestimated.

V loses 6 bases of germline sequence and J loses 2 bases, and the interval between the two ends is 10 bases. CDR1 MNHEY and CDR2 SVGAGI were looked up in the germline V gene. Counted from cysteine to phenylalanine, this CDR3 has 14 amino acids. The retained sequence is limited to the CDR3, 42 bases, with the frame set at the first base. What this sample's time point label stands for: baseline before first vaccination. Samples from vaccinated people were obtained from the UK trials COV001 and COV002, which included a single-blind randomized controlled phase 2/3 trial of AZD1222 (ChAdOx1 nCoV-19) in healthy adults. For TCRbeta chain sequencing, PBMC samples were collected from trial participants at day 0 and at day 28 after the second dose. The CDR3 regions of human TCRbeta chains were subjected to immunosequencing. The study's own analysis went as follows. Repertoire TCRs were matched against a reference library of SARS-CoV-2-specific TCRs generated with the MIRA antigen-specificity platform. Breadth was defined as the fraction of unique TCRs that were SARS-CoV-2-associated. Depth was defined as the fraction of total T cells that were SARS-CoV-2-associated. Using the MIRA data, every spike-specific TCR was mapped to the spike region that the TCR reacted to and assigned to either a CD4 or a CD8 class. Log10-transformed breadth and depth values were compared by one-way ANOVA with Sidak's multiple comparisons tests. TCRdb obtained this table from immuneACCESS and retained in-frame rearrangements with V and J assigned. These tables miss some clones; where compared with another copy, unresolved V genes account for less than half of the shortfall, and the remainder is unexplained. The DNA was the basis for D and trimming; V, J and clone size are from that table. The sample table shows nearly 90,000 clones, and approximately 85% are seen once. The top ten hold 5.8% of the sample.

Details on this clone: What antigen it recognizes has not been identified. No per-base quality is available; no much larger clone lies one base away.

This material consisted of peripheral blood, taken on day 0 of AZD1222 vaccination. The chain links TRBV6-5 with TRBJ2-2; the D region possibly corresponds to TRBD2 (5 bases align). This TCR was sampled from an adult in good health. The CDR3: CASSSSGNTGELFF. The sequenced DNA: TGTGCCAGCAGCTCGAGCGGAAACACCGGGGAGCTGTTTTTT.